Each of the 18 T cell receptor beta chains below was sequenced from the same sample in a study of tumor-infiltrating lymphocytes in primary liver carcinoma. From roughly 21-30 mg of unsorted bulk tissue, DNA and RNA were co-extracted together. Starting from 500 ng of total RNA, TCR beta cDNA was produced with a primer in the constant region. Libraries for TCR beta were built through three nested multiplex PCR rounds, which together made up a slightly modified ARM-PCR procedure. TRBV1-TRBV30 forward primers paired with a C-beta reverse primer were used in the first two PCR rounds, which ran roughly 9 cycles each. TCRdb reprocessed the multiplex PCR reads via MiXCR and lists one record per CDR3 protein. This sample has 120,000 or so distinct CDR3 sequences, with less than 80% found just once. Material: liver tumor tissue from sampling region 1. The sample's subset: tumor region T1, superior pole. These receptors came from a woman aged 60-70 years with primary liver carcinoma and hepatitis B virus infection.

As for this clonotype: This may be a read error: a much more frequent sequence differs by one nucleotide. The genes are TRBV10-2 and TRBJ2-7; 10 bases line up with TRBD2. This CDR3 has 14 amino acids. Germline V gene data show CDR1 as WSHSY and CDR2 as SAAADI. CDR3 nucleotide sequence: TGCGCCAGCAGTGAAACTAGCGGGATCTACGAGCGGTACTTC. It translates to CASSETSGIYERYF.

The chain employs TRBV29-1 and TRBJ2-7; 9 bases fit TRBD2. With 5 bases clipped from V and 9 bases from J, the junction kept 8 bases outside the gene matches. The CDR3 consists of 12 residues. The germline V gene encodes CDR1 SQVTM and CDR2 ANQGSEA. The CDR3 bases are TGCAGCGTTATTAGCGGGAGTTTGACGCAGTACTTC. Its protein is CSVISGSLTQYF.

Details on this clonotype: A single base separates this from a much larger clone, so it may be a read error. The chain recombines TRBV7-9 with TRBJ1-1; 7 bases line up with TRBD1. The germline CDR1 and CDR2 sequences are SEHNR and FQNEAQ (reference sequence). The CDR3 length is 15 residues. The CDR3 DNA reads TGTGCCAGCAGCCCAGGGGGGACAGCGAACGCTGAAGCTTTCTTT. Its protein is CASSPGGTANAEAFF.

This clonotype was found many times. The J gene is TRBJ2-7, the V gene TRBV6-1; D uncertain. The CDR3 is 10 residues long. Per the germline V gene, CDR1 is MNHNS and CDR2 is SASEGT. The ends were cut back, 4 bases at V and 7 bases at J, with 5 bases in the middle. CDR3 sequence: CASSGREQYF. CDR3 bases: TGTGCCAGCAGTGGCAGGGAGCAGTACTTC.

A note on this clonotype: A junction boundary mismatches the germline segment, possibly from a read error. The chain carries TRBV11-2 and TRBJ2-3; 9 bases agree with TRBD2. The CDR3 runs 20 residues. Germline-derived CDR1 and CDR2 are SGHAT and FQNNGV. The CDR3 DNA reads as TGTGCCAGCAGCTTGGGGGGCCTAGCGGGATTGAGAGTCCGCACAGATACGCACTATTTT. It specifies CASSLGGLAGLRVRTDTHYF.

The chain has TRBV5-1 and TRBJ2-7; 10 bases line up with TRBD1. CDR1 SGHRS and CDR2 YFSETQ come from the germline V gene. The CDR3 runs to 16 residues. CDR3 DNA sequence: TGCATCAGCAGCTCCCGGGACAGGGGCCTCTCCTACGAGCAGTACTTC. Protein sequence: CISSSRDRGLSYEQYF.

This clonotype is labeled as medium-sized. The chain joins TRBV11-2 to TRBJ2-3, with unresolved D. This CDR3 has 11 amino acids. CDR1 and CDR2 from the germline V gene are SGHAT and FQNNGV. V dropped 3 bases and J dropped 6 bases, with 4 bases sitting between them. CDR3 protein: CASSFGDTQYF. DNA for the CDR3: TGTGCCAGCAGCTTTGGGGATACGCAGTATTTT.

This clonotype was seen only once. Compared with germline, one end of the junction differs, possibly owing to a read error. The chain recombines TRBV12-3 or TRBV12-4 with TRBJ1-1, with D hard to call. This CDR3 contains 16 residues. CDR3 DNA sequence: TGTGCCAGCGACCCTAGGACTTTACATTTGAACACTGAGGCTTTCTTT. Translation: CASDPRTLHLNTEAFF.

This clonotype is medium-sized within its sample. The rearrangement joins TRBV11-2 to TRBJ1-3; 8 positions agree with TRBD1. This CDR3 spans 13 amino acids. The V gene end was trimmed by 6 bases and the J gene end by 7 bases; junction bases not matched to a gene: 5. Germline CDR1 and CDR2: SGHAT and FQNNGV. This chain's CDR3 is CASRRTGLNTIYF. In DNA form, the CDR3 reads TGTGCCAGCAGAAGGACAGGGTTGAACACCATATATTTT.

Comment on this clonotype: This sequence may be a read error, since a much larger clone differs from it by one base. This likely comes from a read error, as the CDR3 has no conserved phenylalanine or tryptophan at its end. The chain is built from TRBV12-3 or TRBV12-4 and TRBJ1-6; TRBD1 is a possible D gene (6 bases). Trimming took off 8 bases at V and 7 bases at J, with 12 bases between the two ends. The CDR3 covers 13 residues. CDR3 sequence reads: CASGQTGNSPLHL. CDR3 bases: TGTGCCAGCGGCCAGACAGGCAATTCACCCCTCCACCTT.

By share, this clonotype counts as medium-sized. V gene TRBV11-2 combines with J gene TRBJ2-7; 8 bases are a match to TRBD1. The CDR3 contains 13 residues. V dropped 4 bases and J dropped 3; count of bases not matched to a gene: 2. Germline lookup yields CDR1 SGHAT and CDR2 FQNNGV. CDR3 sequence (DNA): TGTGCCAGCAGCTCTGACAGGGGCTACGAGCAGTACTTC. It codes for CASSSDRGYEQYF.

This chain links TRBV7-8 with TRBJ2-1; TRBD2 aligns across 14 bases. CDR1 is SGHVS and CDR2 is FQNEAQ in the germline V gene. With 1 base clipped from V and 12 bases from J, the junction kept 8 bases outside the gene matches. This CDR3 is 16 amino acids long. CDR3 coding DNA: TGTGCCAGCAGCTTAGTTGGGACTAGCGGGAGTAATAGGCAGTTCTTC. Protein: CASSLVGTSGSNRQFF. Looking up the rest from reference TRBV7-8 and TRBJ2-1 gives the full variable domain: GAGVSQSPRYKVAKRGQDVALRCDPISGHVSLFWYQQALGQGPEFLTYFQNEAQLDKSGLPSDRFFAERPEGSVSTLKIQRTQQEDSAVYLCASSLVGTSGSNRQFFGPGTRLTVL.

The V gene is TRBV7-2, the J gene TRBJ2-5; 12 bases are shared with TRBD2. The germline gives CDR1 SGHTA, CDR2 FQGNSA. V was pared by 4 bases and J by 4 bases, with 4 bases of the junction left unmatched. The CDR3 extends over 15 amino acids. CDR3 sequence (DNA): TGTGCCAGCAGCTATCGACTAGCGGGAGTAGAGACCCAGTACTTC. Residues: CASSYRLAGVETQYF.

This clonotype was detected once. At one end the junction does not follow the germline gene, possibly because of a read error. The V and J genes are TRBV11-2 and TRBJ2-7, with 9 bases that match TRBD1. This CDR3 has 14 amino acids. Germline CDR1 is SGHAT and CDR2 is FQNNGV. CDR3 region: CANSRDRVGHELYF. DNA for the CDR3: TGTGCCAACAGCCGGGACAGGGTAGGGCACGAGCTGTACTTC. Full variable domain (remainder filled in from reference TRBV11-2 and TRBJ2-7): EAGVAQSPRYKIIEKRQSVAFWCNPISGHATLYWYQQILGQGPKLLIQFQNNGVVDDSQLPKDRFSAERLKGVDSTLKIQPAKLEDSAVYLCANSRDRVGHELYFGPGTRLTVT.

With respect to this clonotype: The junction does not match germline at one end; this may be a read error. The V gene is TRBV29-1, the J gene TRBJ1-2; D is ambiguous. The CDR3 has 16 amino acids. CDR1 is SQVTM and CDR2 is ANQGSEA in the germline V gene. CDR3 DNA sequence: TGCAGCATTGACAACGAGAAGGCAGGCGGTTCCTATGGCTACACCTTC. It specifies CSIDNEKAGGSYGYTF. The variable domain in full, completed from reference TRBV29-1 and TRBJ1-2, reads SAVISQKPSRDICQRGTSLTIQCQVDSQVTMMFWYRQQPGQSLTLIATANQGSEATYESGFVIDKFPISRPNLTFSTLTVSNMSPEDSSIYLCSIDNEKAGGSYGYTFGSGTRLTVV.

This clonotype was counted many times. This sequence joins TRBV29-1 and TRBJ2-7; either TRBD1 or TRBD2 may supply D (5 bases each). The CDR3 runs 12 residues. Germline V CDR1 and CDR2: SQVTM, ANQGSEA. The V end lost 3 bases, the J end lost 6 bases, and 12 bases lay between the germline ends. This CDR3 reads CSVDSGSPEQYF. CDR3 nucleotides: TGCAGCGTTGACTCAGGGAGCCCCGAGCAGTACTTC.

This clonotype was found many times. The CDR3 DNA is TGTGCCAGCAGGATGACTAGCGGGAGTTCGGGCAATGAGCAGTTCTTC. This gives the protein CASRMTSGSSGNEQFF. V gene TRBV12-3 or TRBV12-4 combines with J gene TRBJ2-1; 12 bases fit TRBD2. V shed 6 bases, J shed 6 bases, and the junction held 9 bases outside the gene matches. This CDR3 is built from 16 residues.

The rearrangement joins TRBV11-2 to TRBJ2-2; no definite D call. Germline V lookup: CDR1 SGHAT, CDR2 FQNNGV. This CDR3 comprises 14 residues. Between the trimmed V and J ends, which lost 2 bases and 2 bases, there was a span of 6 bases. The CDR3 loop reads CASSLLPNTGELFF. The CDR3, as DNA: TGTGCCAGCAGCTTACTCCCTAACACCGGGGAGCTGTTTTTT.